Listed below are T cell receptor beta chains from one sample, sequenced in a study of human T cells and chemical hapten exposure. Each CDR3 protein is one row after TCRdb ran MiXCR on the RACE reads. Here the sample spans about 360,000 distinct CDR3 sequences, 4.8% being singletons. Specimen: whole blood, collected in connection with sensitization to the hapten diphenylcyclopropenone (DPC). The receptors originated from a woman aged 45-59 years with alopecia areata. Some clones in this sample may be carry-over from other donors' samples. Each CDR3 is given with its conserved first and last residue. The D gene is left open where the match is weak. Where a row states a size, it is once, few, many or the class of an expanded clone; other rows omit it.

CDR3 protein	CDR3 DNA	V gene	D gene	J gene	clone size
CASSPIGATNEKLFF	TGTGCCAGCAGCCCGATCGGGGCGACTAATGAAAAACTGTTTTTT	TRBV7-9	-	TRBJ1-4	many
CASSILTGGGTGELFF	TGTGCCAGCAGTATACTAACGGGAGGGGGGACCGGGGAGCTGTTTTTT	TRBV27	TRBD2	TRBJ2-2	-
CSTSKARGGPNTEAFF	TGCAGTACTTCGAAAGCAAGAGGGGGACCCAACACTGAAGCTTTCTTT	TRBV20-1	-	TRBJ1-1	many
CASSLHVNTIYF	TGTGCCAGCAGCTTGCACGTTAACACCATATATTTT	TRBV7-2	-	TRBJ1-3	-
CASSARTFRPYNEQFF	TGTGCCAGCAGTGCTCGGACTTTCCGTCCCTACAATGAGCAGTTCTTC	TRBV27	-	TRBJ2-1	-
CASSHGLAGGSTDTQYF	TGCGCCAGCAGCCACGGACTAGCGGGAGGCAGCACAGATACGCAGTATTTT	TRBV5-1	TRBD2	TRBJ2-3	many
CSVAEGPTNEKLFF	TGCAGCGTTGCTGAGGGCCCAACTAATGAAAAACTGTTTTTT	TRBV29-1	-	TRBJ1-4	many
CASSLGGVVNTEAFF	TGTGCCAGCAGTTTAGGCGGGGTTGTCAACACTGAAGCTTTCTTT	TRBV28	-	TRBJ1-1	-
CSAMASGGLGEQYF	TGCAGTGCTATGGCCAGCGGGGGTTTGGGAGAGCAGTACTTC	TRBV20-1	TRBD2	TRBJ2-7	few
CASSPDSFPEQFF	TGTGCCAGCAGCCCGGACAGTTTCCCTGAGCAGTTCTTC	TRBV12-3/TRBV12-4	-	TRBJ2-1	-
CASRWSSGSMNEQFF	TGTGCCAGCCGTTGGTCCAGCGGGAGTATGAATGAGCAGTTCTTC	TRBV27	TRBD2	TRBJ2-1	many
CASSLGTGKFTYEQYF	TGCGCCAGCAGCTTGGGGACAGGGAAGTTCACCTACGAGCAGTACTTC	TRBV5-1	TRBD1	TRBJ2-7	many
CATSRDRGSYNEQFF	TGTGCCACCAGCAGAGACAGGGGTTCCTACAATGAGCAGTTCTTC	TRBV15	-	TRBJ2-1	many
CASSLQGTGGELFF	TGCGCCAGCAGCTTGCAGGGTACGGGCGGGGAGCTGTTTTTT	TRBV5-1	-	TRBJ2-2	many
CASSYTGSWGYEQYF	TGTGCCAGCAGTTACACGGGGTCTTGGGGCTACGAGCAGTACTTC	TRBV6-5	-	TRBJ2-7	many
CASSLFGDSSYEQYF	TGCGCCAGCAGCCTATTCGGGGACAGCTCCTACGAGCAGTACTTC	TRBV4-1	TRBD1	TRBJ2-7	many
CASSLPQAPVAEQYF	TGCGCCAGCAGCTTGCCCCAGGCCCCGGTGGCCGAGCAGTACTTC	TRBV5-1	-	TRBJ2-7	many
CASSEAGQGYEKLFF	TGTGCCAGCAGTGAAGCTGGACAGGGATATGAAAAACTGTTTTTT	TRBV2	TRBD1	TRBJ1-4	few
CASSLGQGEEKLFF	TGTGCCAGCAGTTTAGGACAGGGCGAGGAAAAACTGTTTTTT	TRBV12-3/TRBV12-4	TRBD1	TRBJ1-4	many
CAISTLDRDNGEQYF	TGTGCCATCAGTACCCTCGACAGGGACAATGGCGAGCAGTACTTC	TRBV10-3	TRBD1	TRBJ2-7	-
CSATTGFIGNEQFF	TGCAGTGCTACGACCGGGTTCATCGGCAATGAGCAGTTCTTC	TRBV20-1	-	TRBJ2-1	many
CASSGQMNEKLFF	TGTGCCAGCAGTGGACAGATGAATGAAAAACTGTTTTTT	TRBV13	-	TRBJ1-4	many
CATSDPNRNYGYTF	TGTGCCACCAGTGACCCTAACAGGAACTATGGCTACACCTTC	TRBV24-1	-	TRBJ1-2	few
CASSQAGTDYGYTF	TGCGCCAGCAGCCAAGCCGGGACAGACTATGGCTACACCTTC	TRBV4-1	TRBD1	TRBJ1-2	many
CASSPTPRATNYGYTF	TGTGCCAGCAGCCCCACCCCCAGGGCAACTAACTATGGCTACACCTTC	TRBV7-2	-	TRBJ1-2	many
CATSREARRATEAFF	TGTGCCACCAGCAGAGAGGCCAGAAGGGCCACTGAAGCTTTCTTT	TRBV15	-	TRBJ1-1	-
CSGGGLAGVPDTQYF	TGCAGCGGCGGGGGACTAGCGGGAGTCCCAGATACGCAGTATTTT	TRBV29-1	TRBD2	TRBJ2-3	-